The 9 T cell receptor beta chains below all came from one sample that was sequenced in a study of control samples from healthy donors and cancer patients (dated by TCRdb to 2019 to 2021). The library was obtained by the immunoSEQ multiplex PCR assay. Imported from immuneACCESS, the table was reduced by TCRdb to in-frame sequences with V and J called. These copies leave out some clones; in studies compared against another copy, an unresolved V gene accounts for under half, and the cause of the remainder is not known. The sample records 110,000 to 150,000 clones, around 90% of which are singletons. Together, the top ten hold less than 8.5% of the sample. Specimen: blood. The source is a man between 18 and 29 years old in good health.

In its sample, this clone was seen once. The V call is TRBV5-1, the J call TRBJ2-7, with 13 bases that match TRBD2. Germline assignment: CDR1 SGHRS and CDR2 YFSETQ. With V trimmed by 3 bases and J by 7 bases, 7 bases remained unmatched. The CDR3 length is 15 residues. The CDR3 coding sequence is TGCGCCAGCAGCTCACCCCCGGGACTAGCGGGGGAGCAGTACTTC. Protein sequence: CASSSPPGLAGEQYF.

The rearrangement links TRBV7-2 to TRBJ1-2, with no clear D. Trimming left V 3 bases short and J 8 bases short, with 22 bases between. This CDR3 is 16 amino acids long. CDR1 is SGHTA and CDR2 is FQGNSA in the germline V gene. The CDR3 here is CASSFGVVGGGVGYTF. As DNA, the CDR3 is TGTGCCAGCAGCTTCGGCGTAGTCGGTGGTGGGGTGGGCTACACCTTC. The full variable domain, rest sourced from reference TRBV7-2 and TRBJ1-2, is GAGVSQSPSNKVTEKGKDVELRCDPISGHTALYWYRQSLGQGLEFLIYFQGNSAPDKSGLPSDRFSAERTGGSVSTLTIQRTQQEDSAVYLCASSFGVVGGGVGYTFGSGTRLTVV.

This chain links TRBV7-2 with TRBJ2-2; D may be TRBD1 or TRBD2 (6 bases each). Germline CDR1 reads SGHTA; CDR2 reads FQGNSA. The CDR3 extends over 15 amino acids. Trimming took off 7 bases at V and 7 bases at J, with 19 bases between the two ends. The CDR3 coding sequence is TGTGCCAGCACCCTTCTGGGGGGCGTTAACGGGGAGCTGTTTTTT. Amino acid sequence: CASTLLGGVNGELFF.

The chain couples TRBV4-3 to TRBJ1-1, with D possibly being TRBD1 (6 bases). The CDR3 loop spans 16 amino acids. V was pared by 2 bases and J by 4 bases, with 17 bases between. Germline lookup yields CDR1 LGHNA and CDR2 YSLEER. CDR3 bases: TGCGCCAGCAGCCAATGGGGGACACCGAGCCGCACTGAAGCTTTCTTT. Residues: CASSQWGTPSRTEAFF.

The rearrangement links TRBV18 to TRBJ1-2; tentative D call: TRBD1 (5 bases). The CDR3 runs 14 residues. V was pared by 2 bases and J by 4 bases, with 11 bases between. The V gene's germline CDR1 is KGHSH and CDR2 LQKENI. In DNA form, the CDR3 reads TGTGCCAGCTCACCAGAGACAGAGGCCTATGGCTACACCTTC. It is translated as CASSPETEAYGYTF.

The chain couples TRBV6-2 or TRBV6-3 to TRBJ2-7; 10 nucleotides line up with TRBD1. V dropped 5 bases and J dropped 6; count of bases not matched to a gene: 7. Germline V CDR1 and CDR2: MNHEY, SVGEGT. The length of the CDR3 is 14 residues. CDR3 sequence (DNA): TGTGCCAGCAGTCCCCAGGACAGGGGGGTCGAGCAGTACTTC. Its translation: CASSPQDRGVEQYF.

J is TRBJ1-1 and V is TRBV6-5; D remains unclear. Germline V gene lookup returns CDR1 MNHEY and CDR2 SVGAGI. This CDR3 is built from 12 residues. V lost 7 bases and J 0 bases, leaving 6 bases between the germline ends. CDR3 DNA: TGTGCCAGCACCGACATGAACACTGAAGCTTTCTTT. It encodes CASTDMNTEAFF.

There are a few counts of this clone. This sequence joins TRBV19 and TRBJ1-6; D remains unclear. This CDR3 spans 14 amino acids. Germline CDR1 reads LNHDA; CDR2 reads SQIVND (reference sequence). V dropped 5 bases and J dropped 6 bases, with 11 bases sitting between them. The CDR3 reads CASSPGAGNSPLHF. CDR3 bases: TGTGCCAGTAGTCCAGGCGCGGGTAATTCACCCCTCCACTTT.

This clone was observed once. The gene calls are TRBV6-2 or TRBV6-3 and TRBJ1-5; possible D gene TRBD1, 6 bases. Germline CDR1 MNHEY, CDR2 SVGEGT. V was trimmed by 2 bases and J by 3 bases, leaving 8 bases between them. The length of the CDR3 is 14 residues. CDR3 nucleotide sequence: TGTGCCAGCAGTTACGGACAGCACAATCAGCCCCAGCATTTT. This sequence encodes CASSYGQHNQPQHF.